This passage covers 25 T cell receptor beta chains from one sample sequenced in a study of T cell repertoires in cytomegalovirus infection. Each CDR3 protein gets one entry after TCRdb re-called the reads with MiXCR. The sample lists nearly 650,000 distinct CDR3 sequences, 20% to 25% occurring once. Sequencing was carried out using CD8+ T cells from PBMCs. The receptor source for this set is a human donor in good health (CMV status not recorded). Some clones in this sample may be carry-over from other donors' samples.

Ten or more counts support this clonotype. The chain links TRBV27 to TRBJ2-1; TRBD1 is a possible D gene (6 bases). Germline V gene lookup returns CDR1 MNHEY and CDR2 SMNVEV (reference sequence). Trimming removed 6 bases from V and 4 bases from J, with 16 bases in between. The CDR3 extends over 15 amino acids. DNA for the CDR3: TGTGCCAGCAGCTTTGTGACAGGCCGTTACAATGAGCAGTTCTTC. It encodes CASSFVTGRYNEQFF.

The sample holds many counts of this clonotype. The chain employs TRBV7-6 and TRBJ1-2; 9 nucleotides match TRBD1. V was clipped by 2 bases and J by 8 bases; unmatched bases: 9. CDR1 and CDR2 (germline): SGHVS, FNYEAQ. This CDR3 spans 15 amino acids. The CDR3 is CASSLTQGALEGYTF. For the CDR3, the DNA is TGTGCCAGCAGCTTAACACAGGGGGCTCTGGAGGGCTACACCTTC.

V and J are TRBV12-3 or TRBV12-4 and TRBJ1-2; the D gene is possibly TRBD1 (5 bases). V lost 8 bases and J lost 4, with 20 bases in between. The CDR3 consists of 15 residues. The CDR3 DNA reads as TGTGCCAGCGGCGCCGGGACCAACCTTTTCTATGGCTACACCTTC. Its protein is CASGAGTNLFYGYTF.

In this sample, this clonotype turned up many times. The rearrangement joins TRBV7-8 to TRBJ2-6; D not certain. Deletions cut 8 bases from V and 4 bases from J, with 9 bases between. Germline lookup yields CDR1 SGHVS and CDR2 FQNEAQ. This CDR3 spans 13 amino acids. This CDR3 is CASPPVGANVLTF. The CDR3 nucleotides read TGTGCCAGCCCGCCCGTGGGGGCCAACGTCCTGACTTTC.

Only a few counts were recorded for this clonotype. The V and J genes are TRBV24-1 and TRBJ2-1, with D tentatively TRBD1 (6 bases). The germline V gene encodes CDR1 KGHDR and CDR2 SFDVKD. The V end was cut by 3 bases, the J end by 15 bases, with 29 bases between. The CDR3 runs to 17 residues. The CDR3 sequence: CATSDHRQAPSGPRLFF. The CDR3 nucleotides read TGTGCCACCAGTGATCACAGACAGGCCCCGTCCGGGCCAAGGTTGTTCTTC.

This clonotype was detected a few times. The chain joins TRBV6-2 or TRBV6-3 to TRBJ2-5, with D unclear. Trimming cost V 3 bases and J 4 bases, with 6 bases left between them. Per germline, CDR1 MNHEY and CDR2 SVGEGT. The CDR3 runs to 12 residues. This CDR3 reads CASSYVIETQYF. CDR3 DNA sequence: TGTGCCAGCAGTTATGTGATAGAGACCCAGTACTTC.

V usage is TRBV6-5 and J usage is TRBJ1-1, with TRBD1 as a possible D gene (5 bases). Per germline, CDR1 MNHEY and CDR2 SVGAGI. The V gene lost 1 base and the J gene lost 2 bases, with 14 bases spanning the gap. This CDR3 comprises 16 residues. The chain's CDR3 is CASSYYPDTRNTEAFF. CDR3 DNA sequence: TGTGCCAGCAGTTACTACCCGGACACCAGAAACACTGAAGCTTTCTTT.

In the case of this clonotype: This may come from a read error, since a much larger clone is one base off. The CDR3 nucleotides read TGTGTCAGCAGCCCTTCATTTACAGGGCCGGGGAGAGGCTACACCTTC. Translation gives CVSSPSFTGPGRGYTF. The chain employs TRBV14 and TRBJ1-2, with D possibly TRBD1 on 6 matching bases. CDR1 and CDR2 from the germline V gene are SGHDN and FVKESK. The CDR3 sequence is 16 residues long. Looking up the rest from reference TRBV14 and TRBJ1-2 gives the full variable domain: EAGVTQFPSHSVIEKGQTVTLRCDPISGHDNLYWYRRVMGKEIKFLLHFVKESKQDESGMPNNRFLAERTGGTYSTLKVQPAELEDSGVYFCVSSPSFTGPGRGYTFGSGTRLTVV.

Points on this clonotype: Being one base from a much bigger clone, this may be a read error. V is TRBV27 and J is TRBJ1-1; possible D gene TRBD1, 6 bases. Germline assignment: CDR1 MNHEY and CDR2 SMNVEV (reference sequence). The CDR3 is 14 residues long. CDR3 bases: TGTGCCAGCAGTTTTAACGGGGGCGGGACTGTAGCTTTCTTT. This gives the protein CASSFNGGGTVAFF.

This clonotype was detected many times. This sequence joins TRBV7-8 and TRBJ1-4; TRBD1 is a possible D gene (5 bases). V lost 5 bases and J lost 5, with 15 bases in between. Germline CDR1 and CDR2: SGHVS and FQNEAQ. This CDR3 contains 15 residues. The CDR3 sequence: CASSGIQDANEKLFF. CDR3 nucleotides: TGTGCCAGCAGCGGAATACAGGATGCCAATGAAAAACTGTTTTTT.

The table lists this clonotype with many counts. The chain is built from TRBV7-2 and TRBJ1-3; D might be TRBD1 (6 bases). CDR1 is SGHTA, CDR2 FQGNSA, per germline. The length of the CDR3 is 18 residues. The V end was cut by 3 bases, the J end by 3 bases, with 21 bases between. DNA of the CDR3: TGTGCCAGCAGCTTCCTCACCCGACGGGGGGCATATGGAAACACCATATATTTT. Amino acid sequence: CASSFLTRRGAYGNTIYF.

This clonotype showed up just a few times. The CDR3 region has the DNA TGCGCCAGCAGCCCCACGGGACAAAGCTCCTACGAGCAGTACTTC. Translated: CASSPTGQSSYEQYF. This chain connects TRBV5-1 to TRBJ2-7, with D possibly matching TRBD1 (6 bases). The CDR3 contains 15 residues. Trimming took off 4 bases at V and 0 bases at J, with 14 bases between the two ends. Germline V gene sequence: CDR1 SGHRS, CDR2 YFSETQ. The full variable domain, in which reference TRBV5-1 and TRBJ2-7 provide the parts outside the CDR3, is KAGVTQTPRYLIKTRGQQVTLSCSPISGHRSVSWYQQTPGQGLQFLFEYFSETQRNKGNFPGRFSGRQFSNSRSEMNVSTLELGDSALYLCASSPTGQSSYEQYFGPGTRLTVT.

The table lists this clonotype with a few counts. The chain recombines TRBV7-8 with TRBJ2-7; 11 nucleotides line up with TRBD2. Per the germline V gene, CDR1 is SGHVS and CDR2 is FQNEAQ. Losses at the gene ends were 4 bases for V and 1 base for J; bases not matched to a gene: 3. The CDR3 loop spans 15 amino acids. The DNA of the CDR3 is TGTGCCAGCAGCTATGGGACTAGCGGATCCTACGAGCAGTACGTC. Translated: CASSYGTSGSYEQYV.

This sequence joins TRBV4-1 and TRBJ1-1, with D possibly TRBD1 on 5 matching bases. The CDR3 has 14 amino acids. CDR1 MGHRA and CDR2 YSYEKL come from the germline V gene. V was pared by 2 bases and J by 0 bases, with 7 bases between. In DNA form, the CDR3 reads TGCGCCAGCAGCCAACCGGGGGTGAACACTGAAGCTTTCTTT. It yields the protein CASSQPGVNTEAFF.

Note on this clonotype: A much more abundant neighbour one base away suggests this may be a read error. The chain carries TRBV12-3 or TRBV12-4 and TRBJ2-3, with D possibly TRBD1 on 8 matching bases. The CDR3 runs 16 residues. In nucleotides, the CDR3 is TGTGTCAGCAGTCCTAGGACAGGGAGGGGCACAGATACGCAGTATTTT. Protein: CVSSPRTGRGTDTQYF.

This clonotype has more than one count but fewer than ten. The chain is built from TRBV20-1 and TRBJ1-2; weak D call: TRBD1 (5 bases). Germline CDR1 reads DFQATT; CDR2 reads SNEGSKA (reference sequence). V lost 0 bases and J 2 bases, leaving 10 bases between the germline ends. The CDR3 runs to 14 residues. This CDR3 reads CSAREGQGNYGYTF. As DNA, the CDR3 is TGCAGTGCTAGAGAGGGGCAGGGCAACTATGGCTACACCTTC.

The rearrangement joins TRBV29-1 to TRBJ2-2; 8 nucleotides align to TRBD1. The germline V gene encodes CDR1 SQVTM and CDR2 ANQGSEA. This CDR3 region has 14 residues. V was clipped by 1 base and J by 7 bases; unmatched bases: 5. CDR3 loop: CSVEGQGADGELFF. In DNA, the CDR3 is TGCAGCGTTGAAGGGCAGGGGGCAGACGGGGAGCTGTTTTTT.

There are many counts of this clonotype. The J gene is TRBJ2-3, the V gene TRBV7-6; 9 bases match TRBD2. This CDR3 is 19 amino acids long. Germline CDR1 reads SGHVS; CDR2 reads FNYEAQ. Unmatched junction bases numbered 14, after V lost 1 base and J lost 3 bases. CDR3 nucleotides: TGTGCCAGCAGCTTAGTTAGCGGGGGAGCCGGGGGCGCGACAGATACGCAGTATTTT. Its protein is CASSLVSGGAGGATDTQYF. Using reference TRBV7-6 and TRBJ2-3 for the parts outside the CDR3, the full variable domain is GAGVSQSPRYKVTKRGQDVALRCDPISGHVSLYWYRQALGQGPEFLTYFNYEAQQDKSGLPNDRFSAERPEGSISTLTIQRTEQRDSAMYRCASSLVSGGAGGATDTQYFGPGTRLTVL.

This clonotype was found a few times. V is TRBV19 and J is TRBJ2-3; 12 bases align to TRBD2. Germline V gives CDR1 LNHDA, CDR2 SQIVND (reference sequence). The length of the CDR3 is 16 residues. This chain's CDR3 is CASASTGTSGYDTQYF. The DNA for the CDR3 is TGTGCGAGCGCTTCGACCGGGACTAGCGGGTATGATACGCAGTATTTT.

This clonotype was detected only a few times. The chain carries TRBV29-1 and TRBJ1-1, with 7 bases lining up with TRBD1. The CDR3 is 12 amino acids. Germline values: CDR1 SQVTM, CDR2 ANQGSEA. The DNA for the CDR3 is TGCAGTTGGGGGGACAGGAACACTGAAGCTTTCTTT. Its protein is CSWGDRNTEAFF.

This clonotype was seen many times. V usage is TRBV28 and J usage is TRBJ2-5, with 7 bases lining up with TRBD1. Unmatched junction bases numbered 8, after V lost 1 base and J lost 6 bases. Germline loops: CDR1 MDHEN, CDR2 SYDVKM. There are 15 residues in the CDR3. The CDR3 nucleotides read TGTGCCAGCAGTTTATCCGCCAGGGGGACGAAGACCCAGTACTTC. This codes for CASSLSARGTKTQYF.

The V gene is TRBV7-9, the J gene TRBJ1-1; 8 nucleotides line up with TRBD1. V shed 6 bases, J shed 5 bases, and the junction held 8 bases outside the gene matches. The CDR3 totals 14 residues. CDR1 is SEHNR, CDR2 FQNEAQ, per germline (reference sequence). The CDR3 sequence: CASRPRTGSTEAFF. The CDR3 DNA reads as TGTGCCAGCAGACCACGGACAGGGAGTACTGAAGCTTTCTTT.

This clonotype appeared a few times. The chain employs TRBV29-1 and TRBJ2-7, with TRBD2 matching over 11 bases. From germline, CDR1 is SQVTM and CDR2 ANQGSEA. V shed 6 bases and J 6 bases; nucleotides not matched to a gene: 4. This CDR3 contains 12 residues. CDR3 amino acids: CSVGLAEFEQYF. Written as DNA, the CDR3 is TGCAGCGTGGGACTAGCGGAATTCGAGCAGTACTTC.

The rearrangement joins TRBV12-3 or TRBV12-4 to TRBJ2-1, with 7 nucleotides matching TRBD2. After removal of 0 bases from V and 0 bases from J, the junction contained 5 bases not matched to a gene. This CDR3 spans 17 amino acids. In DNA, the CDR3 is TGTGCCAGCAGTTTAGCGCAATCGGGGGGCTCCTACAATGAGCAGTTCTTC. This codes for CASSLAQSGGSYNEQFF.

The table lists this clonotype with a count of one. At one boundary the junction diverges from the germline segment, which might be a read error. The J gene is TRBJ2-7, the V gene TRBV7-6; D is uncertain. Germline loops: CDR1 SGHVS, CDR2 FNYEAQ. The CDR3 runs to 12 residues. CDR3 region: CVSSLRLDEQYF. CDR3 DNA: TGTGTCAGCAGCCTTCGGCTAGACGAGCAGTACTTC.